This TCR beta chain was documented in a study of OX40 agonist ivuxolimab in advanced cancers. Study overall: Past anti-PD-1, anti-PD-L1 or anti-CTLA-4 therapy was accepted, and roughly 42% had received some. One hepatocellular carcinoma and a couple of cutaneous melanoma patients partially responded. Whole-study results and caveats: Circulating CD4+ and CD8+ T cells showed clonal expansion by week 6 at 0.1 to 3.0 mg/kg. What antigens the expanded peripheral T cells recognized was never established.

Repertoires were generated with immunoSEQ multiplex PCR, while TCRdb's copy carries only in-frame clones and drops some. Among over 55,000 clones listed, approximately 93% were seen once. Remarks on this clone: The antigen remains undetermined.

The V end was cut by 5 bases, the J end by 2 bases, with 15 bases between. Per the germline V gene, CDR1 is GTSNPN and CDR2 is SVGIG (reference sequence). CDR3 length: 14 amino acids. The clonotype was recovered from an adult with an advanced solid tumor such as melanoma, head and neck, liver or kidney cancer. The sample in question was CD4+ or CD8+ T cells sorted from blood, obtained in a trial of the OX40 agonist ivuxolimab. This chain joins TRBV30 and TRBJ2-5; tentatively, D is TRBD1 (5 bases). The chain's CDR3 is CAWGPGMGQETQYF. The CDR3 DNA follows: TGTGCCTGGGGTCCAGGGATGGGGCAAGAGACCCAGTACTTC.